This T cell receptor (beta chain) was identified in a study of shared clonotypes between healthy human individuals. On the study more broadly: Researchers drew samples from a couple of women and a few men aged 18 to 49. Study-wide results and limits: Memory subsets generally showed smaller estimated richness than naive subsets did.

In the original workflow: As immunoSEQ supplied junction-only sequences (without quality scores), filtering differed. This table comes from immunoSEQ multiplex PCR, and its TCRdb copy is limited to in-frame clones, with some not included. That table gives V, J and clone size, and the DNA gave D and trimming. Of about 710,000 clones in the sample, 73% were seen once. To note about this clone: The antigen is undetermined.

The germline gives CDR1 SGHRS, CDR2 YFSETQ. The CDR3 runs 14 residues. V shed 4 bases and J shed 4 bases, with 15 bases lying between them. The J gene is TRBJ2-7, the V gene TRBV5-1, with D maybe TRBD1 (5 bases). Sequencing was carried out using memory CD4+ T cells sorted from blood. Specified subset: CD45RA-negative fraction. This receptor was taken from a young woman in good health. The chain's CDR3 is CASSHGQGSYEQYF. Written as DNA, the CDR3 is TGCGCCAGCAGCCATGGTCAGGGTAGTTACGAGCAGTACTTC.